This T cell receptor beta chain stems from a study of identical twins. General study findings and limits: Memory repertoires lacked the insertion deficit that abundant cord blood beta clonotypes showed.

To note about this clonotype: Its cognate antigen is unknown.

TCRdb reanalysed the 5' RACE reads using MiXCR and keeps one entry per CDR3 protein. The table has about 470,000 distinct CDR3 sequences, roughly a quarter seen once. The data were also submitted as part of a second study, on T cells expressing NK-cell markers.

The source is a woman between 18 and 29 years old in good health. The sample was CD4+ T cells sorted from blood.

CDR3 loop: CSAKRKDYEQYF. The CDR3 DNA follows: TGCAGTGCTAAACGCAAAGACTACGAGCAGTACTTC. The chain couples TRBV20-1 to TRBJ2-7; D remains unclear. The CDR3 totals 12 residues. V was shortened by 4 bases and J by 3 bases, with 10 bases between the two germline ends. In germline, CDR1 is DFQATT, CDR2 SNEGSKA (reference sequence).